What follows are 22 T cell receptor beta chains derived from one specimen sequenced in a study of T cell changes during pregnancy in multiple sclerosis. Libraries were prepared by immunoSEQ multiplex PCR; TCRdb keeps only in-frame clonotypes and omits some of them. The sample gives over 45,000 clones, nearly 95% of which show up once; about 2.8% is in the top ten. Sequenced here: CD8+ T cells from peripheral blood mononuclear cells, sampled in the third trimester of pregnancy. The receptors stem from a female donor with multiple sclerosis, enrolled in a pregnancy study.

The rearrangement joins TRBV5-1 to TRBJ2-1; 10 nucleotides match TRBD2. V was clipped by 3 bases and J by 5 bases; unmatched bases: 2. Germline CDR1 is SGHRS and CDR2 is YFSETQ. The CDR3 runs to 14 residues. The CDR3 bases are TGCGCCAGCAGCTGGACTAGCGGAAACAATGAGCAGTTCTTC. Translated: CASSWTSGNNEQFF.

The CDR3 loop is CASSPFHYGEQYF. In DNA form, the CDR3 reads TGTGCCAGCAGCCCATTTCACTACGGGGAGCAGTACTTC. J is TRBJ2-7 and V is TRBV4-2; D remains unclear. The CDR3 is made up of 13 amino acids. Germline CDR1 is LGHNA and CDR2 is YNFKEQ. With 4 bases removed from V and 7 bases from J, the gap between germline ends came to 14 bases.

The V and J genes are TRBV10-1 and TRBJ2-1; a possible D gene is TRBD1 (6 bases). The CDR3 length is 16 residues. Germline CDR1 reads WNHNN; CDR2 reads SYGVQD (reference sequence). Deletions cut 5 bases from V and 8 bases from J, with 22 bases between. CDR3 loop: CASSWCRGEGSDEQFF. DNA of the CDR3: TGCGCCAGCAGTTGGTGCAGGGGCGAGGGTTCCGATGAGCAGTTCTTC.

The rearrangement uses TRBV27 and TRBJ1-5; the match to TRBD1 covers 9 bases. The junction had 6 bases not matched to a gene; V was cut back by 8 bases and J by 4 bases. CDR1 and CDR2 from the germline V gene are MNHEY and SMNVEV (reference sequence). This CDR3 is built from 14 residues. CDR3 bases: TGTGCCAGCGGGAACAGGGGGCAGAATCAGCCCCAGCATTTT. It specifies CASGNRGQNQPQHF.

Sample share makes this clone medium-sized. The chain employs TRBV7-9 and TRBJ1-2; D unclear. CDR1 and CDR2 from the germline V gene are SEHNR and FQNEAQ (reference sequence). Trimming took 5 bases from V and 5 from J, leaving 15 bases between them. The CDR3 is made up of 14 amino acids. The CDR3 nucleotides are TGTGCCAGCAGCGCGAACCAGTGGAGGTATGGCTACACCTTC. Protein sequence: CASSANQWRYGYTF.

This clone was seen a single time. The gene calls are TRBV5-1 and TRBJ1-2; TRBD1 agrees at 10 bases. The CDR3 runs to 13 residues. Germline values: CDR1 SGHRS, CDR2 YFSETQ. V shed 5 bases and J 7 bases; nucleotides not matched to a gene: 5. CDR3 sequence: CASSSDRGLGYTF. CDR3 DNA: TGCGCCAGCAGTTCCGACAGGGGGCTTGGCTACACCTTC.

The chain recombines TRBV7-9 with TRBJ1-2; 8 bases are a match to TRBD1. The CDR3 runs to 14 residues. V dropped 5 bases and J dropped 6; count of bases not matched to a gene: 8. The germline V gene has CDR1 SEHNR and CDR2 FQNEAQ (reference sequence). DNA for the CDR3: TGTGCCAGCAGCCCAGGGGGCGCTAGGAATGGCTACACCTTC. Encoded protein: CASSPGGARNGYTF.

This sequence joins TRBV19 and TRBJ2-5; 9 positions match TRBD1. Per germline, CDR1 LNHDA and CDR2 SQIVND (reference sequence). The CDR3 runs 15 residues. The trim removed 3 bases at V and 4 bases at J, leaving 6 bases unmatched. CDR3 sequence: CASSITGGDGETQYF. Here the CDR3 DNA reads TGTGCCAGTAGTATTACAGGGGGCGACGGAGAGACCCAGTACTTC. The variable domain in full, with the rest retrieved from reference TRBV19 and TRBJ2-5, is DGGITQSPKYLFRKEGQNVTLSCEQNLNHDAMYWYRQDPGQGLRLIYYSQIVNDFQKGDIAEGYSVSREKKESFPLTVTSAQKNPTAFYLCASSITGGDGETQYFGPGTRLLVL.

This clone was seen a few times. The chain links TRBV20-1 to TRBJ1-1; the D is unclear. Trimming cost V 5 bases and J 0 bases, with 4 bases left between them. The CDR3 extends over 11 amino acids. The germline CDR1 and CDR2 sequences are DFQATT and SNEGSKA (reference sequence). The DNA for the CDR3 is TGCAGTGCTTATTTGAACACTGAAGCTTTCTTT. Translating it yields CSAYLNTEAFF.

The chain uses TRBV7-2 and TRBJ2-3; D unresolved. Per germline, CDR1 SGHTA and CDR2 FQGNSA. The CDR3 spans 14 residues. Trimming left V 0 bases short and J 5 bases short, with 9 bases between. As DNA, the CDR3 is TGTGCCAGCAGCTTAGCCGCGAGTGGAGATACGCAGTATTTT. As protein: CASSLAASGDTQYF.

The chain uses TRBV27 and TRBJ1-2; 7 bases are a match to TRBD1. The length of the CDR3 is 14 residues. V lost 6 bases, J lost 3 bases, and 7 bases stayed unmatched. Germline V gene lookup returns CDR1 MNHEY and CDR2 SMNVEV (reference sequence). CDR3 in amino acids: CASREGAVDYGYTF. CDR3 coding DNA: TGTGCCAGCAGGGAGGGGGCAGTGGACTATGGCTACACCTTC.

This chain links TRBV28 with TRBJ1-1; possibly TRBD1 for D (5 bases). The CDR3 covers 12 residues. Trimming cost V 3 bases and J 6 bases, with 8 bases left between them. Per germline, CDR1 MDHEN and CDR2 SYDVKM. Here the CDR3 DNA reads TGTGCCAGCAGTTTCCAGGGTCCTGAAGCTTTCTTT. Its translation: CASSFQGPEAFF.

This chain uses TRBV25-1 with TRBJ2-1; D remains unclear. The V end was cut by 3 bases, the J end by 0 bases, with 6 bases between. CDR1 and CDR2 (germline): MGHDK, SYGVNS. The CDR3 is made up of 14 amino acids. The CDR3 nucleotides are TGTGCCAGCAGTGACATGTTCTCCTACAATGAGCAGTTCTTC. Amino acid sequence: CASSDMFSYNEQFF. The full variable domain, rest sourced from reference TRBV25-1 and TRBJ2-1, is EADIYQTPRYLVIGTGKKITLECSQTMGHDKMYWYQQDPGMELHLIHYSYGVNSTEKGDLSSESTVSRIRTEHFPLTLESARPSHTSQYLCASSDMFSYNEQFFGPGTRLTVL.

V gene TRBV7-6 combines with J gene TRBJ2-1; 9 nucleotides match TRBD2. J lost 1 base, V lost 2 bases, and 3 bases had no gene match. CDR1 SGHVS and CDR2 FNYEAQ come from the germline V gene. The CDR3 consists of 16 residues. The CDR3 sequence is CASSLLAGESYNEQFF. The CDR3, as DNA: TGTGCCAGCAGCTTATTAGCGGGAGAGTCCTACAATGAGCAGTTCTTC.

J is TRBJ2-1 and V is TRBV29-1; a possible D gene is TRBD2 (5 bases). V lost 2 bases, J lost 0 bases, and 11 bases lay in between. This CDR3 is built from 15 residues. Germline V lookup: CDR1 SQVTM, CDR2 ANQGSEA. The CDR3 protein is CSVELRAGSYNEQFF. The CDR3 DNA reads as TGCAGCGTTGAACTGCGGGCTGGCTCCTACAATGAGCAGTTCTTC.

V and J are TRBV15 and TRBJ2-3; possibly TRBD2 for D (5 bases). This CDR3 region has 16 residues. Trimming cost V 0 bases and J 2 bases, with 12 bases left between them. Germline CDR1 LNHNV, CDR2 YYDKDF (reference sequence). CDR3 DNA: TGTGCCACCAGCAGAGATCGGGCGGGTACCACAGATACGCAGTATTTT. Translated: CATSRDRAGTTDTQYF.

The chain has TRBV25-1 and TRBJ2-7; no clear D. CDR3 length equals 15 residues. V lost 5 bases, J lost 0 bases, and 14 bases lay in between. Per germline, CDR1 MGHDK and CDR2 SYGVNS. In DNA, the CDR3 is TGTGCCAGCAGTACGTGGCAGGAACTCTCCTACGAGCAGTACTTC. The encoded protein is CASSTWQELSYEQYF.

The V call is TRBV2, the J call TRBJ2-7, with 7 bases matching TRBD2. Germline values: CDR1 SNHLY, CDR2 FYNNEI. CDR3 length equals 15 residues. J was trimmed by 4 bases and V by 3 bases; bases with no gene match: 9. CDR3 amino acids: CASSDRGRAGYEQYF. In DNA form, the CDR3 reads TGTGCCAGCAGTGATAGAGGGAGGGCCGGGTACGAGCAGTACTTC.

This chain joins TRBV7-9 and TRBJ1-4; D not certain. Trimming removed 6 bases at V and 3 bases at J, with 5 bases between. The CDR3 consists of 12 residues. Germline V gene lookup returns CDR1 SEHNR and CDR2 FQNEAQ (reference sequence). CDR3 region: CASRAANEKLFF. In DNA form, the CDR3 reads TGTGCCAGCAGGGCAGCTAATGAAAAACTGTTTTTT.

This chain connects TRBV28 to TRBJ1-5, with a weak D call TRBD1 (6 bases). Germline CDR1 MDHEN, CDR2 SYDVKM. This CDR3 has 13 residues. Trimming removed 2 bases from V and 7 bases from J, with 9 bases in between. This chain's CDR3 is CASSLGQHQPQHF. The CDR3 DNA reads as TGTGCCAGCAGTTTAGGACAGCACCAGCCCCAGCATTTT.

The chain recombines TRBV4-1 with TRBJ2-7; TRBD2 agrees at 14 bases. The junction had 3 bases not matched to a gene; V was cut back by 5 bases and J by 3 bases. Germline V gives CDR1 MGHRA, CDR2 YSYEKL. The CDR3 runs to 15 residues. The DNA of the CDR3 is TGCGCCAGCAGCGAAGGGACTAGCGGGAGCTACGAGCAGTACTTC. Encoded protein: CASSEGTSGSYEQYF.

The V call is TRBV28, the J call TRBJ1-1; D may be TRBD1 (5 bases). This CDR3 is built from 15 residues. Looked up from germline, CDR1 is MDHEN and CDR2 is SYDVKM. V shed 5 bases and J shed 1 base, with 14 bases lying between them. CDR3 bases: TGTGCCAGCAGTCGACTCGGGGGGGGGAACACTGAAGCTTTCTTT. Protein: CASSRLGGGNTEAFF.